These 10 T cell receptor beta chains share one sample of origin, sequenced in a study of blood T cell repertoires in COVID-19. The assay was immunoSEQ multiplex PCR, and TCRdb's table has in-frame clones only and misses some. This table has 110,000 to 150,000 clones, roughly 82% appearing once. The source material was peripheral blood. The receptors shown here come from a man aged 55 to 70 with active or convalescent COVID-19.

The chain uses TRBV6-5 and TRBJ2-2, with unresolved D. Trimming stripped 2 bases from V and 6 bases from J, with 16 bases between. Germline lookup yields CDR1 MNHEY and CDR2 SVGAGI. CDR3 length: 16 amino acids. CDR3 sequence: CASSYQLAPVAGELFF. In DNA, the CDR3 is TGTGCCAGCAGTTACCAGTTAGCTCCGGTGGCCGGGGAGCTGTTTTTT.

This rearrangement joins TRBV4-3 to TRBJ1-2, with D perhaps matching TRBD1 (6 bases). The CDR3 spans 16 residues. CDR1 is LGHNA, CDR2 YSLEER, per germline. The V end was cut by 2 bases, the J end by 2 bases, with 15 bases between. The CDR3 sequence is CASSQTGQMGNYGYTF. The CDR3 nucleotides are TGCGCCAGCAGCCAAACAGGGCAAATGGGGAACTATGGCTACACCTTC.

The chain recombines TRBV5-6 with TRBJ2-2, with 10 bases fitting TRBD2. Germline V gene sequence: CDR1 SGHDT, CDR2 YYEEEE. The ends lost 1 base at V and 2 bases at J; junction bases unmatched: 5. The CDR3 spans 17 residues. The CDR3 spells CASSLLAGGRNTGELFF. Here the CDR3 DNA reads TGTGCCAGCAGCTTGTTAGCGGGGGGTCGAAACACCGGGGAGCTGTTTTTT.

This sequence joins TRBV4-3 and TRBJ1-1; unclear D gene. The CDR3 is 12 residues long. V lost 4 bases and J lost 1, with 4 bases in between. The V gene's germline CDR1 is LGHNA and CDR2 YSLEER. CDR3: CASSPGNTEAFF. The CDR3 nucleotides read TGCGCCAGCAGCCCCGGGAACACTGAAGCTTTCTTT.

The chain employs TRBV11-3 and TRBJ2-1; D remains unclear. This CDR3 comprises 15 residues. CDR1 is SGHNT, CDR2 YENEEA, per germline. Trimming removed 5 bases at V and 3 bases at J, with 14 bases between. The CDR3, as DNA: TGTGCCAGCAGCGTTATACAGACCGACTACAATGAGCAGTTCTTC. Translating gives CASSVIQTDYNEQFF.

The chain combines TRBV11-2 with TRBJ1-2, with TRBD1 identical over 10 bases. The CDR3 contains 16 residues. Per the germline V gene, CDR1 is SGHAT and CDR2 is FQNNGV. V shed 7 bases, J shed 0 bases, and the junction held 8 bases outside the gene matches. The CDR3 DNA sequence: TGTGCCAGCAAAAGGGGGACAGGGGTGACTAACTATGGCTACACCTTC. Its protein product is CASKRGTGVTNYGYTF.

The rearrangement links TRBV7-2 to TRBJ2-3; 10 nucleotides line up with TRBD2. Trimming cost V 5 bases and J 3 bases; bases outside gene matches: 8. The CDR3 spans 16 residues. CDR1 SGHTA and CDR2 FQGNSA come from the germline V gene. Here the CDR3 reads CASSQERGGRTDTQYF. The DNA for the CDR3 is TGTGCCAGCAGCCAGGAGCGGGGGGGTAGGACAGATACGCAGTATTTT.

The J gene is TRBJ2-5, the V gene TRBV7-2; 9 bases match TRBD2. Per germline, CDR1 SGHTA and CDR2 FQGNSA. Trimming removed 1 base from V and 7 bases from J; junction bases left unmatched: 10. This CDR3 comprises 16 residues. The CDR3 region has the DNA TGTGCCAGCAGCTTAGTTTTGCGGGGGGGCCGCGGGACCCAGTACTTC. Its translation is CASSLVLRGGRGTQYF. Using reference TRBV7-2 and TRBJ2-5 for the parts outside the CDR3, the full variable domain is GAGVSQSPSNKVTEKGKDVELRCDPISGHTALYWYRQSLGQGLEFLIYFQGNSAPDKSGLPSDRFSAERTGGSVSTLTIQRTQQEDSAVYLCASSLVLRGGRGTQYFGPGTRLLVL.

The rearrangement joins TRBV6-1 to TRBJ1-2; TRBD1 agrees at 11 bases. Germline CDR1 reads MNHNS; CDR2 reads SASEGT. CDR3 length: 16 amino acids. J was trimmed by 11 bases and V by 3 bases; bases with no gene match: 14. CDR3 coding DNA: TGTGCCAGCAGTGATGAACTGGCTGGGACAGGGGGTCGATACACCTTC. Protein: CASSDELAGTGGRYTF.

The chain links TRBV6-6 to TRBJ2-1, with 8 bases that match TRBD2. Per germline, CDR1 MNHNY and CDR2 SVGAGI (reference sequence). The CDR3 consists of 16 residues. Trimming removed 5 bases from V and 4 bases from J; junction bases left unmatched: 10. The CDR3 DNA is TGTGCCAGCAGTCCCCCCCGACGGGGGGGATACAATGAGCAGTTCTTC. This encodes CASSPPRRGGYNEQFF.